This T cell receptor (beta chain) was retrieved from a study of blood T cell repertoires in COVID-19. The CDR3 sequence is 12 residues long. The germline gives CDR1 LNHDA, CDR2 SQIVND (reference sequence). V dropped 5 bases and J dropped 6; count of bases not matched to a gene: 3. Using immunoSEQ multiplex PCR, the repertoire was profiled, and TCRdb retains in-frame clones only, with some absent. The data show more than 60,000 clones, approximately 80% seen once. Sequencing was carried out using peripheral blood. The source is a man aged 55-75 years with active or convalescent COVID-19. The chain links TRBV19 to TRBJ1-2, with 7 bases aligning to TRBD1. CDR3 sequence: CASSRQGNGYTF. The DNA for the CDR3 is TGTGCCAGTAGTCGACAGGGTAATGGCTACACCTTC.